This T cell receptor (beta chain) was retrieved from a study of blood T cells in healthy people across ages. On the study more broadly: Template switching caught about one barcoded beta molecule for each two T cells.

For the second PCR, which ran for about 7 to 12 cycles, a sample-barcoded 5' primer and a J-beta primer mix were used. A single record per CDR3 protein comes from TCRdb applying MiXCR to the 5' RACE reads. Here the sample spans some 790,000 distinct CDR3 sequences, more than 25% being singletons. Extraction yielded at least 6 micrograms of total RNA per sample. The CDR3 contains 13 residues. V was clipped by 9 bases and J by 5 bases; unmatched bases: 8. The genes are TRBV12-3 or TRBV12-4 and TRBJ2-3; 7 positions match TRBD1. The source material was blood. The source is a woman older than 75 in good health. CDR3 sequence: CASLEQGRDTQYF. DNA for the CDR3: TGTGCCAGTCTAGAACAGGGGCGAGATACGCAGTATTTT.